Included here is one TCR beta chain sequence, with context. Profiled with immunoSEQ multiplex PCR; TCRdb holds only in-frame clones, not every one. This sample has about 32,000 clones, with about 92% found just once. The data originate from a study of T cell changes during pregnancy in multiple sclerosis. Germline values: CDR1 SGHRS, CDR2 YFSETQ. Trimming removed 4 bases from V and 2 bases from J; junction bases left unmatched: 11. This CDR3 comprises 17 residues. This TCR came from a female donor with multiple sclerosis, enrolled in a pregnancy study. The starting material was CD8+ T cells from peripheral blood mononuclear cells, obtained in the first trimester of pregnancy. The chain links TRBV5-1 to TRBJ2-1, with 8 bases that match TRBD1. In DNA, the CDR3 is TGCGCCAGCAGCCCCTTTCCCGACAGGGGACCCTACAATGAGCAGTTCTTC. Protein sequence: CASSPFPDRGPYNEQFF.